This entry lists 31 T cell receptor beta chains sequenced from one sample in a study of OX40 agonist ivuxolimab in advanced cancers. Sequencing was performed with immunoSEQ multiplex PCR; in TCRdb, only in-frame clones are kept and a portion is missing. The sample includes 70,000 to 95,000 clones, 85% to 95% seen only once; the top ten take about 2.6%. The input for sequencing was CD4+ or CD8+ T cells sorted from blood, taken in a trial of the OX40 agonist ivuxolimab. The receptors come from an adult with an advanced solid tumor such as melanoma, head and neck, liver or kidney cancer.

CDR3 loop: CASSSPGYYGYTF. CDR3 sequence (DNA): TGTGCCAGCAGTTCTCCGGGCTACTATGGCTACACCTTC. V is TRBV27 and J is TRBJ1-2, with D uncertain. The CDR3 loop spans 13 amino acids. V was clipped by 4 bases and J by 3 bases, with 9 bases between them. The germline V gene has CDR1 MNHEY and CDR2 SMNVEV (reference sequence).

This chain uses TRBV19 with TRBJ2-1, with a weak D call TRBD2 (6 bases). CDR3 size: 11 residues. V gave up 6 bases and J gave up 10 bases, with 10 bases separating them. The germline V gene has CDR1 LNHDA and CDR2 SQIVND (reference sequence). The CDR3 sequence: CASSTRGEQFF. CDR3 DNA sequence: TGTGCCAGTAGCACACGGGGGGAGCAGTTCTTC.

The chain employs TRBV4-1 and TRBJ1-5; D gene unclear. Trimming left V 1 base short and J 6 bases short, with 7 bases between. The germline V gene has CDR1 MGHRA and CDR2 YSYEKL. This CDR3 contains 13 residues. The DNA of the CDR3 is TGCGCCAGCAGCCAAGGGATGGGTCAGCCCCAGCATTTT. This codes for CASSQGMGQPQHF.

V is TRBV7-9 and J is TRBJ2-1, with D possibly TRBD2 on 6 matching bases. The CDR3 extends over 15 amino acids. Between the trimmed V and J ends, which lost 4 bases and 2 bases, there was a span of 12 bases. From germline, CDR1 is SEHNR and CDR2 FQNEAQ (reference sequence). Written as DNA, the CDR3 is TGTGCCAGCAGCTGGGCGGGAAGAACCTACAATGAGCAGTTCTTC. Its translation: CASSWAGRTYNEQFF.

The chain recombines TRBV11-3 with TRBJ2-2; D is possibly TRBD1 (5 bases). Trimming shortened V by 5 bases and J by 3 bases, and 16 bases separated the two germline ends. Germline CDR1 and CDR2: SGHNT and YENEEA. The CDR3 is 16 residues long. CDR3 amino acids: CASSPTGRTDTGELFF. The CDR3 nucleotides read TGTGCCAGCAGCCCTACAGGCCGTACGGACACCGGGGAGCTGTTTTTT. Full variable domain (missing parts from reference TRBV11-3 and TRBJ2-2): EAGVVQSPRYKIIEKKQPVAFWCNPISGHNTLYWYLQNLGQGPELLIRYENEEAVDDSQLPKDRFSAERLKGVDSTLKIQPAELGDSAVYLCASSPTGRTDTGELFFGEGSRLTVL.

The chain combines TRBV6-5 with TRBJ2-7; D not certain. Germline V gives CDR1 MNHEY, CDR2 SVGAGI. The CDR3 spans 14 residues. The V and J ends lost 3 bases and 1 base respectively, with 10 bases between them. CDR3 residues: CASSYGQASYEQYF. The CDR3 region has the DNA TGTGCCAGCAGTTATGGCCAGGCTTCCTACGAGCAGTACTTC.

The rearrangement uses TRBV4-3 and TRBJ2-6, with a tentative D call TRBD1 (6 bases). The CDR3 extends over 18 amino acids. Germline CDR1 and CDR2: LGHNA and YSLEER. Deletions cut 4 bases from V and 0 bases from J, with 16 bases between. CDR3 coding DNA: TGCGCCAGCAGCCGTTTTAGGGGGTCTTACTCTGGGGCCAACGTCCTGACTTTC. Encoded protein: CASSRFRGSYSGANVLTF.

V usage is TRBV6-5 and J usage is TRBJ1-5; D uncertain. V was pared by 2 bases and J by 7 bases, with 9 bases between. CDR1 is MNHEY, CDR2 SVGAGI, per germline. The CDR3 covers 13 residues. The CDR3 region has the DNA TGTGCCAGCAGTTACACGATATCCCAGCCCCAGCATTTT. Protein sequence: CASSYTISQPQHF.

The CDR3 here is CASSFLPPYEQYF. In DNA, the CDR3 is TGTGCCAGCAGTTTTTTACCCCCCTACGAGCAGTACTTC. The chain recombines TRBV27 with TRBJ2-7; the D is unclear. V shed 3 bases and J shed 2 bases, with 8 bases lying between them. The germline V gene has CDR1 MNHEY and CDR2 SMNVEV (reference sequence). The CDR3 length is 13 residues.

The chain joins TRBV7-3 to TRBJ2-3, with a possible D match to TRBD1 (6 bases). In germline, CDR1 is SGHTA, CDR2 FQGTGA. Trimming removed 1 base at V and 4 bases at J, with 12 bases between. This CDR3 is built from 15 residues. CDR3 in amino acids: CASSLRGRVPDTQYF. In DNA, the CDR3 is TGTGCCAGCAGCTTAAGGGGGCGGGTTCCAGATACGCAGTATTTT. Drawing the rest from reference TRBV7-3 and TRBJ2-3, the complete variable domain is GAGVSQTPSNKVTEKGKYVELRCDPISGHTALYWYRQSLGQGPEFLIYFQGTGAADDSGLPNDRFFAVRPEGSVSTLKIQRTERGDSAVYLCASSLRGRVPDTQYFGPGTRLTVL.

The chain links TRBV6-5 to TRBJ2-4; 8 positions match TRBD1. The V gene end was trimmed by 8 bases and the J gene end by 8 bases; junction bases not matched to a gene: 8. Germline V lookup: CDR1 MNHEY, CDR2 SVGAGI. The CDR3 has 13 amino acids. CDR3 nucleotide sequence: TGTGCCAGCCGGGGGACAGGCGCGGACATTCAGTACTTC. Protein: CASRGTGADIQYF.

J is TRBJ1-2 and V is TRBV9, with a possible D match to TRBD1 (6 bases). The V end was cut by 3 bases, the J end by 8 bases, with 14 bases between. Germline V lookup: CDR1 SGDLS, CDR2 YYNGEE. The CDR3 is 13 residues long. CDR3 amino acids: CASSDRVGYGYTF. The CDR3, as DNA: TGTGCCAGCAGCGACAGGGTAGGCTACGGCTACACCTTC.

This sequence joins TRBV7-8 and TRBJ1-4, with unresolved D. Trimming stripped 1 base from V and 4 bases from J, with 13 bases between. Germline assignment: CDR1 SGHVS and CDR2 FQNEAQ. This CDR3 has 16 amino acids. The CDR3 region has the DNA TGTGCCAGCAGCTTAGACTCCGGGAATTTTAATGAAAAACTGTTTTTT. Translation gives CASSLDSGNFNEKLFF.

The rearrangement links TRBV7-6 to TRBJ2-1; 10 bases are shared with TRBD2. The CDR3 length is 16 residues. Germline trimming cut 4 bases from V and 7 bases from J; bases unmatched to any gene: 10. From germline, CDR1 is SGHVS and CDR2 FNYEAQ. The CDR3 region is CASSSPREAGGNEQFF. The CDR3 nucleotides are TGTGCCAGCAGCTCCCCCCGTGAAGCGGGGGGGAATGAGCAGTTCTTC.

The rearrangement joins TRBV11-3 to TRBJ2-1; D tentatively fits TRBD1 or TRBD2 (5 bases each). The CDR3 is made up of 14 amino acids. V lost 0 bases to trimming and J lost 3 bases, with 6 bases between them. CDR1 is SGHNT, CDR2 YENEEA, per germline. The CDR3 loop is CASSLEGDYNEQFF. DNA for the CDR3: TGTGCCAGCAGCTTAGAGGGGGACTACAATGAGCAGTTCTTC.

The chain has TRBV19 and TRBJ1-2; the D gene is possibly TRBD1 (6 bases). The CDR3 sequence is 17 residues long. Per the germline V gene, CDR1 is LNHDA and CDR2 is SQIVND (reference sequence). The V end lost 8 bases, the J end lost 4 bases, and 26 bases lay between the germline ends. CDR3 region: CASHPGGHPPKGYGYTF. The CDR3 DNA reads as TGTGCCAGTCATCCGGGGGGGCACCCCCCAAAGGGCTATGGCTACACCTTC.

V gene TRBV2 combines with J gene TRBJ2-5, with unresolved D. CDR3 length: 11 residues. CDR1 is SNHLY, CDR2 FYNNEI, per germline. With 6 bases removed from V and 5 bases from J, the gap between germline ends came to 7 bases. The DNA of the CDR3 is TGTGCCAGCAGCGCTCGGGAGACCCAGTACTTC. Its protein is CASSARETQYF.

This chain joins TRBV2 and TRBJ1-5; D is perhaps TRBD1 (5 bases). In germline, CDR1 is SNHLY, CDR2 FYNNEI. The CDR3 is 15 amino acids. Deletions cut 6 bases from V and 0 bases from J, with 12 bases between. Here the CDR3 DNA reads TGTGCCAGCAGGGAGGGGTCATATAGCAATCAGCCCCAGCATTTT. It codes for CASREGSYSNQPQHF.

The chain is built from TRBV27 and TRBJ1-5, with 8 bases that match TRBD1. V lost 2 bases and J lost 2; bases outside the gene matches: 2. The CDR3 covers 15 residues. In germline, CDR1 is MNHEY, CDR2 SMNVEV (reference sequence). CDR3 nucleotides: TGTGCCAGCAGTTTAGGGACAGGTGGCAATCAGCCCCAGCATTTT. Translating gives CASSLGTGGNQPQHF.

The chain employs TRBV19 and TRBJ1-1; maybe TRBD1 (5 bases). CDR1 and CDR2 from the germline V gene are LNHDA and SQIVND (reference sequence). V was shortened by 3 bases and J by 1 base, with 6 bases between the two germline ends. The CDR3 totals 13 residues. CDR3 protein: CASSMGENTEAFF. The CDR3 DNA follows: TGTGCCAGTAGTATGGGGGAGAACACTGAAGCTTTCTTT.

The chain links TRBV13 to TRBJ1-5, with no clear D. V was clipped by 0 bases and J by 5 bases, with 8 bases between them. The CDR3 has 14 residues. Germline CDR1 reads PRHDT; CDR2 reads FYEKMQ (reference sequence). CDR3 protein: CASSLGVVHQPQHF. The CDR3 nucleotides are TGTGCCAGCAGCTTAGGGGTTGTCCATCAGCCCCAGCATTTT.

This chain joins TRBV11-3 and TRBJ2-5; possibly TRBD2 for D (5 bases). The CDR3 is 12 residues long. CDR1 is SGHNT, CDR2 YENEEA, per germline. V lost 3 bases to trimming and J lost 5 bases, with 7 bases between them. The CDR3 nucleotides read TGTGCCAGCAGCTTCCGAGGGGAGACCCAGTACTTC. Translated: CASSFRGETQYF.

The chain carries TRBV5-6 and TRBJ2-1; 9 nucleotides match TRBD1. The ends lost 2 bases at V and 5 bases at J; junction bases unmatched: 5. This CDR3 has 15 amino acids. Germline V gene lookup returns CDR1 SGHDT and CDR2 YYEEEE. The CDR3 is CASSLVGQGNNEQFF. The DNA of the CDR3 is TGTGCCAGCAGCTTAGTAGGACAGGGGAACAATGAGCAGTTCTTC.

The genes are TRBV7-2 and TRBJ2-5; perhaps TRBD2 as D (5 bases). Trimming shortened V by 2 bases and J by 5 bases, and 18 bases separated the two germline ends. Germline lookup yields CDR1 SGHTA and CDR2 FQGNSA. The CDR3 is 16 amino acids. The CDR3 here is CASSLPTITRVETQYF. CDR3 nucleotides: TGTGCCAGCAGCTTACCAACCATAACTAGAGTGGAGACCCAGTACTTC.

V and J are TRBV11-2 and TRBJ2-7; TRBD2 matches at 13 bases. The CDR3 has 14 residues. Losses at the gene ends were 5 bases for V and 5 bases for J; bases not matched to a gene: 3. Germline V gene lookup returns CDR1 SGHAT and CDR2 FQNNGV. The CDR3 loop reads CASSETSGGNEQYF. The CDR3 region has the DNA TGTGCCAGCAGCGAGACTAGCGGGGGGAACGAGCAGTACTTC.

CDR3 sequence: CASSGLAGVYNEQFF. The CDR3, as DNA: TGTGCCAGCAGCGGACTAGCGGGAGTCTACAATGAGCAGTTCTTC. This chain connects TRBV6-1 to TRBJ2-1; 13 bases align to TRBD2. CDR1 is MNHNS and CDR2 is SASEGT in the germline V gene. The V and J ends lost 6 bases and 3 bases, in that order; junction bases with no gene match: 2. The CDR3 is 15 residues long.

The chain carries TRBV5-6 and TRBJ1-5; TRBD1 is a possible D gene (5 bases). The CDR3 is 14 amino acids. Trimming stripped 5 bases from V and 2 bases from J, with 11 bases between. CDR1 and CDR2 (germline): SGHDT, YYEEEE. CDR3 DNA sequence: TGTGCCAGCAGACTCCAGGGAGGCAATCAGCCCCAGCATTTT. Translation: CASRLQGGNQPQHF. The full variable domain, rest sourced from reference TRBV5-6 and TRBJ1-5, is DAGVTQSPTHLIKTRGQQVTLRCSPKSGHDTVSWYQQALGQGPQFIFQYYEEEERQRGNFPDRFSGHQFPNYSSELNVNALLLGDSALYLCASRLQGGNQPQHFGDGTRLSIL.

This sequence joins TRBV7-9 and TRBJ2-1; D gene uncertain. Trimming pared 4 bases from V and 2 bases from J, leaving 6 bases between. The germline V gene has CDR1 SEHNR and CDR2 FQNEAQ (reference sequence). The CDR3 loop spans 13 amino acids. The CDR3 sequence: CASSSTTYNEQFF. The DNA for the CDR3 is TGTGCCAGCAGCTCAACGACCTACAATGAGCAGTTCTTC.

This clone turned up a few times. The chain links TRBV4-1 to TRBJ2-2; D is uncertain. The germline gives CDR1 MGHRA, CDR2 YSYEKL. CDR3 length equals 18 residues. V shed 3 bases and J shed 3 bases, with 20 bases lying between them. CDR3 region: CASSHRTIVRGDTGELFF. The CDR3, as DNA: TGCGCCAGCAGCCACCGCACGATCGTGAGAGGTGACACCGGGGAGCTGTTTTTT.

This sequence joins TRBV10-3 and TRBJ2-1, with D tentatively TRBD1 or TRBD2 (6 bases each). Trimming left V 2 bases short and J 9 bases short, with 11 bases between. This CDR3 comprises 13 residues. Germline lookup yields CDR1 ENHRY and CDR2 SYGVKD. The CDR3 DNA reads TGTGCCATCAGTGAGAGGGGGGCGCGTGAGCAGTTCTTC. Protein sequence: CAISERGAREQFF.

The V and J genes are TRBV28 and TRBJ2-3; D call uncertain. Per the germline V gene, CDR1 is MDHEN and CDR2 is SYDVKM. The V gene lost 2 bases and the J gene lost 4 bases, with 10 bases spanning the gap. This CDR3 has 14 amino acids. The CDR3 DNA reads as TGTGCCAGCAGTTTAGATGGGCGCGCAGATACGCAGTATTTT. It translates to CASSLDGRADTQYF.